A selection of T cell receptor beta chains follows, all from one sample in a study of shared clonotypes between healthy human individuals. Measured with immunoSEQ multiplex PCR; TCRdb has only the in-frame clones, and not every one. This table has about 1.1 million clones, about 72% appearing once. Sequencing was performed on memory CD4+ T cells from PBMCs. These receptors were collected from a young man in good health. Some clones in this sample may be carry-over from other donors' samples. CDR3s include the opening cysteine and the closing phenylalanine or tryptophan.

V | length | CDR3
TRBV2 | 13 | CASSDTGHQPQHF
TRBV28 | 15 | CASLRPHRGGNEQFF
TRBV11-2 | 12 | CASSSLGYEQFF
TRBV14 | 13 | CASRLGQSYGYTF
TRBV5-1 | 14 | CASSLLTAQYEQYF
TRBV29-1 | 14 | CSAGSLQGIHEQYF
TRBV27 | 17 | CASSIGGTGARGYGYTF
TRBV19 | 16 | CASSIDGRRVNQPQHF
TRBV5-1 | 14 | CASSLGGFTDTQYF
TRBV11-3 | 12 | CASSSRRDEQYF
TRBV5-1 | 15 | CASKTGTGTTGELFF
TRBV5-4 | 19 | CASSLGLIGRGWDVSGYTF
TRBV19 | 15 | CASSIVGQNNQPQHF
TRBV27 | 20 | CASRKRTGAPHSSGANVLTF
TRBV5-4 | 16 | CASSAASGRIYNEQFF
TRBV12-5 | 15 | CASGAGRRSYNEQFF
TRBV4-3 | 16 | CASSLIRLDYTDTQYF
TRBV28 | 14 | CASSLTGTHYEQYF
TRBV4-3 | 18 | CASSRHPPPDRAYNEQFF
TRBV7-2 | 16 | CASSRTGPSSTDTQYF
TRBV9 | 12 | CASSVQGRGYTF
TRBV30 | 17 | CAWSVSYGPLRLGAQYF
TRBV30 | 14 | CAWSVLSSGNTIYF
TRBV5-1 | 13 | CASSPDRNYGYTF
TRBV12-5 | 16 | CASGLILGRDTGELFF
TRBV5-1 | 13 | CASSPGTVDGYTF
TRBV28 | 14 | CASSLKGSIGELFF
TRBV4-2 | 16 | CASSHELAGVGNEQFF
TRBV18 | 15 | CASSPYRDETETQYF
TRBV5-1 | 15 | CASSLVGGRGETQYF
TRBV5-5 | 14 | CASSASGSYNEQFF
TRBV7-8 | 14 | CASRKPPGPDTQYF
TRBV7-3 | 16 | CASSPGGTEANYGYTF
TRBV7-3 | 15 | CASSPVGGGSRELFF
TRBV6-5 | 15 | CASSYSVTGVYEQYF
TRBV5-1 | 15 | CASSPRTGANYGYTF
TRBV7-2 | 14 | CASSLATRYYEQYF
TRBV28 | 14 | CASSLGRPNTEAFF
TRBV5-1 | 16 | CASSFIGQGTGNTIYF
TRBV9 | 14 | CASSVGLAGGPEFF
TRBV7-7 | 13 | CASSLWDSGELFF
TRBV18 | 19 | CASSQGDRGRSLDYNEQFF
TRBV28 | 12 | CASKGENEKLFF
TRBV7-2 | 16 | CASSLGLTEGEETQYF
TRBV2 | 11 | CASSNLGEQYF
TRBV5-4 | 20 | CASSLGLRSSQTSGANVLTF
TRBV5-1 | 14 | CASSLGRGQETQYF
TRBV6-6 | 13 | CASTGRGVYEQYF
TRBV7-2 | 15 | CASSHGSFTYNEQFF
TRBV7-2 | 15 | CASSIAGAGYNEQFF
TRBV5-6 | 17 | CASSLAVGVGFYGEQFF
TRBV5-1 | 13 | CASSIGQGGTQYF
TRBV28 | 15 | CATSFPDLRRNTQYF
TRBV7-9 | 13 | CASSLASGTVRHF
TRBV28 | 13 | CASSPGSADTQYF
TRBV27 | 13 | CASSFVGNQPQHF
TRBV7-9 | 15 | CASSRGDYFYGEQFF
TRBV5-8 | 12 | CASSLYSETQYF
TRBV19 | 16 | CASSIIFVMGGAEAFF
TRBV28 | 12 | CASSLFAGVSYF